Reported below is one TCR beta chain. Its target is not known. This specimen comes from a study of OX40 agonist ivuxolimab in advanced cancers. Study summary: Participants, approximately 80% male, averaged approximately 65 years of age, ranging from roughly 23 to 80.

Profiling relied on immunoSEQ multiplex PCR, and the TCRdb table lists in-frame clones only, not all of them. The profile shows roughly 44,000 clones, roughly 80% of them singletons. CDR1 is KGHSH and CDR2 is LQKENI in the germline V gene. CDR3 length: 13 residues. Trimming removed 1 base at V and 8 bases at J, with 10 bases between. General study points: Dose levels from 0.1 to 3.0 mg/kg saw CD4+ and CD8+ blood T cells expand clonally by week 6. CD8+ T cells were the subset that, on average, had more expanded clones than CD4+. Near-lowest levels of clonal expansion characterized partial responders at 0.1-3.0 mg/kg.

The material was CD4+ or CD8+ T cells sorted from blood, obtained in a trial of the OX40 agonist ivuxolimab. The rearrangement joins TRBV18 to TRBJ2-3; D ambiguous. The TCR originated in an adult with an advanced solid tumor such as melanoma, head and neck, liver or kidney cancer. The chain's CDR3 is CASSPRTDFTQYF. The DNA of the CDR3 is TGTGCCAGCTCACCACGAACGGATTTTACGCAGTATTTT.